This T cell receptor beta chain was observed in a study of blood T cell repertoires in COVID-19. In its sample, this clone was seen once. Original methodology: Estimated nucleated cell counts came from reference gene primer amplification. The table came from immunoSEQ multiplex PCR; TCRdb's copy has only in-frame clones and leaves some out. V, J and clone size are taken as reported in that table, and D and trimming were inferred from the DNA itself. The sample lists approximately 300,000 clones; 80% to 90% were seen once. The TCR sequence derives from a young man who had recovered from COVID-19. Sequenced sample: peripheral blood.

CDR3 DNA: TGTGCCAGCAGCTTAACAGGCGACACAGATACGCAGTATTTT. Translation gives CASSLTGDTDTQYF. The genes are TRBV7-9 and TRBJ2-3; D perhaps matches TRBD1 (5 bases). The CDR3 runs to 14 residues. Germline values: CDR1 SEHNR, CDR2 FQNEAQ (reference sequence). Trimming took 2 bases from V and 2 from J, leaving 8 bases between them.